This TCR beta chain was recorded in a study of cytomegalovirus exposure and HLA in healthy donors. Findings of the study overall: As was reported, the classifier diagnosed cytomegalovirus status with high specificity and sensitivity. Researchers catalogued approximately 160 TCR beta chains as cytomegalovirus-associated. Within the approximately 110 validation repertoires, first-cohort TCR clusters tended to co-occur, according to a later analysis.

Comment on this clone: Its antigen is unidentified.

Trimming stripped 1 base from V and 7 bases from J, with 5 bases between. The CDR3 is made up of 13 amino acids. Germline CDR1 reads SGHTA; CDR2 reads FQGTGA. Repertoires were generated with immunoSEQ multiplex PCR, while TCRdb's copy carries only in-frame clones and drops some. The data contain roughly 100,000 clones, approximately 94% of them seen just once; the ten biggest clones take up almost 0.9%. Sample: PBMCs. The chain combines TRBV7-3 with TRBJ1-6; D not resolved. This TCR came from a woman aged 18-29 years in good health and CMV-seronegative. The DNA of the CDR3 is TGTGCCAGCAGCTTAAGTCAAAATTCACCCCTCCACTTT. Amino acid sequence: CASSLSQNSPLHF.